The clone carrying this T cell receptor (beta chain) was recorded at least ten times. As an off-target read in a library built for alpha chains, this beta chain has a frequency of little significance. This sample was included in a study of spatial heterogeneity in lung cancer. In the study overall: A consistent excess of beta-chain over alpha-chain sequences was detected. As counted in raw reads, each unique TCR and UMI combination appeared more than ten times on average.

This sample's time point: sample taken at primary tumor resection. Whole RNA, isolated from tumor, nontumor lung or frozen PBMC, was sequenced without prior sorting. Unmatched junction bases numbered 17, after V lost 5 bases and J lost 0 bases. CDR1 is MNHEY and CDR2 is SMNVEV in the germline V gene (reference sequence). This CDR3 spans 21 amino acids. TCRdb re-derived calls from the 5' RACE reads in MiXCR, one entry per CDR3 protein. The repertoire consists of around 14,000 distinct CDR3 sequences, with roughly 3.9% occurring once and the leading ten covering approximately 9.9%. This material consisted of normal lung tissue next to the tumor, taken at surgery. The clonotype originates from a male donor with early-stage non-small cell lung cancer. The rearrangement joins TRBV27 to TRBJ1-5; TRBD1 matches at 12 bases. CDR3 amino acids: CASSPRDRGLGRSNSNQPQHF. The CDR3, as DNA: TGTGCCAGCAGTCCCCGGGACAGGGGGCTCGGACGATCCAATAGCAATCAGCCCCAGCATTTT.